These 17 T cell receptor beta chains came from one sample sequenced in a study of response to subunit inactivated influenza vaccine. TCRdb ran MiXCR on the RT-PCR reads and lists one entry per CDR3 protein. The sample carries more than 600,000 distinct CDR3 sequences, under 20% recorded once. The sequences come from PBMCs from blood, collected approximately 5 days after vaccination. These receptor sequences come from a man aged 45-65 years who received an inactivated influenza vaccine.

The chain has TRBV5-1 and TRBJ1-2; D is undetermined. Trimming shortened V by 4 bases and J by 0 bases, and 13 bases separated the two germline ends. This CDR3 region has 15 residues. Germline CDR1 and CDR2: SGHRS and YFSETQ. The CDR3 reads CASSVDGSSNYGYTF. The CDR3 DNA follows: TGCGCCAGCAGCGTGGACGGGAGCTCTAACTATGGCTACACCTTC.

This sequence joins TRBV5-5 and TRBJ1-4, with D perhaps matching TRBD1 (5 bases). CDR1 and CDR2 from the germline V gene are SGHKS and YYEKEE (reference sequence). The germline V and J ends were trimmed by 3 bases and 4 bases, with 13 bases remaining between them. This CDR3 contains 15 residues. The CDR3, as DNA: TGTGCCAGCAGCTCTTCCGGGACCTTTAATGAAAAACTGTTTTTT. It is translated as CASSSSGTFNEKLFF.

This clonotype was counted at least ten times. This CDR3 is CASSPWTSGSSEQYF. The CDR3, as DNA: TGTGCCAGCAGTCCGTGGACTAGCGGGAGTTCCGAGCAGTACTTC. J is TRBJ2-7 and V is TRBV27, with TRBD2 identical over 13 bases. The CDR3 consists of 15 residues. J lost 6 bases, V lost 5 bases, and 7 bases had no gene match. The germline CDR1 and CDR2 sequences are MNHEY and SMNVEV (reference sequence).

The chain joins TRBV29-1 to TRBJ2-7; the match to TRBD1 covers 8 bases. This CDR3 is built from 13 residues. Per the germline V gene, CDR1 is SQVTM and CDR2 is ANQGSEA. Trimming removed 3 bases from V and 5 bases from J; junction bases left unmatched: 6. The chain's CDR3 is CSVDIQGAHEQYF. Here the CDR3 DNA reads TGCAGCGTTGACATCCAGGGGGCCCACGAGCAGTACTTC.

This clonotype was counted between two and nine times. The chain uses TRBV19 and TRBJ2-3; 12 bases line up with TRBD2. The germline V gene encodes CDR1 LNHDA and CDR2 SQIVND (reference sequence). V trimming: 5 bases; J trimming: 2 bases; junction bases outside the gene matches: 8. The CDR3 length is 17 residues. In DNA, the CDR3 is TGTGCCAGTAGTGTCGGACTAGCGGGAACTTCCACAGATACGCAGTATTTT. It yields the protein CASSVGLAGTSTDTQYF.

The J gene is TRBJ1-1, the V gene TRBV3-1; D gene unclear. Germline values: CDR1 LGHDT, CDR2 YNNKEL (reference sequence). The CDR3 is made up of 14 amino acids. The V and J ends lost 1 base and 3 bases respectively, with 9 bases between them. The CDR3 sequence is CASSQVAADTEAFF. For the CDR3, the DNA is TGTGCCAGCAGCCAAGTAGCGGCAGACACTGAAGCTTTCTTT.

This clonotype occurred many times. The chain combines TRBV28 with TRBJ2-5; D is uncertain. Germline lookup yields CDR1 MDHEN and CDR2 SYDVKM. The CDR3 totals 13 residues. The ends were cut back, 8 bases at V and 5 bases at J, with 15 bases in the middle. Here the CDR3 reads CASGPAIRETQYF. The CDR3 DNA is TGTGCCAGCGGGCCCGCGATCAGGGAGACCCAGTACTTC. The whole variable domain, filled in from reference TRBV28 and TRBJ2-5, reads DVKVTQSSRYLVKRTGEKVFLECVQDMDHENMFWYRQDPGLGLRLIYFSYDVKMKEKGDIPEGYSVSREKKERFSLILESASTNQTSMYLCASGPAIRETQYFGPGTRLLVL.

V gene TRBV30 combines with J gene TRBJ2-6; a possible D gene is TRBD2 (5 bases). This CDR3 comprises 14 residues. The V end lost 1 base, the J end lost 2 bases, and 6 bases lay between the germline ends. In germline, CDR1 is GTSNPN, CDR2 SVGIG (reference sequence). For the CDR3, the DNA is TGTGCCTGGAGTGCCGGGGCTGGGGCCAACGTCCTGACTTTC. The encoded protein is CAWSAGAGANVLTF. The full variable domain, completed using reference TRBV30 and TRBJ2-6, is SQTIHQWPATLVQPVGSPLSLECTVEGTSNPNLYWYRQAAGRGLQLLFYSVGIGQISSEVPQNLSASRPQDRQFILSSKKLLLSDSGFYLCAWSAGAGANVLTFGAGSRLTVL.

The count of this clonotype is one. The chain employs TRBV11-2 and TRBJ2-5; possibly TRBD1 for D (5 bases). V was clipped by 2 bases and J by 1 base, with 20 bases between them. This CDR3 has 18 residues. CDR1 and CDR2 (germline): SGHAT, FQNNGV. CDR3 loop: CASSLTQLRGLRQETQYF. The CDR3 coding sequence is TGTGCCAGCAGCTTAACACAACTAAGGGGCCTGCGCCAAGAGACCCAGTACTTC.

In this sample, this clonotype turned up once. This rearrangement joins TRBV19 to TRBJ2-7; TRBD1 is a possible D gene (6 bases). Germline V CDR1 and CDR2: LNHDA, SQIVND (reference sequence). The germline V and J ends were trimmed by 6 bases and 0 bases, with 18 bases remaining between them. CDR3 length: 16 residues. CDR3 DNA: TGTGCCAGTAGCAAAAGGGGAACAGGGAACTCCTACGAGCAGTACTTC. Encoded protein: CASSKRGTGNSYEQYF.

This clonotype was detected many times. CDR3: CASSLSGQPSYEQYF. In DNA, the CDR3 is TGTGCCAGCAGTTTATCGGGGCAGCCCTCCTACGAGCAGTACTTC. This sequence joins TRBV12-3 or TRBV12-4 and TRBJ2-7; D possibly matches TRBD1 or TRBD2 (5 bases each). Trimming took off 2 bases at V and 0 bases at J, with 11 bases between the two ends. The CDR3 covers 15 residues.

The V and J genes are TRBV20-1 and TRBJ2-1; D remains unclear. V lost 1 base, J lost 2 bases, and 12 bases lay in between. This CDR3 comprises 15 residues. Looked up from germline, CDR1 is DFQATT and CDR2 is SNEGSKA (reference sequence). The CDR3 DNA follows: TGCAGTGCTAGAGGTCTAGGACCCACCTACAATGAGCAGTTCTTC. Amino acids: CSARGLGPTYNEQFF.

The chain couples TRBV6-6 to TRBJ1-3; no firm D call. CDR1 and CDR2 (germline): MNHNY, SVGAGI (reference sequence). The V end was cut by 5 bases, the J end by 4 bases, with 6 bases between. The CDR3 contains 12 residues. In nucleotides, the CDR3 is TGTGCCAGCAGTAAACAGGGAAACACCATATATTTT. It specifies CASSKQGNTIYF.

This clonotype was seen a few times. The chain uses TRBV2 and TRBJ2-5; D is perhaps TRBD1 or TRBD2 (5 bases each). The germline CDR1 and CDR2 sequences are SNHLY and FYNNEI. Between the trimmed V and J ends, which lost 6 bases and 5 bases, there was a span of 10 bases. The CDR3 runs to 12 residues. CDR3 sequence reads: CASRVGTETQYF. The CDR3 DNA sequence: TGTGCCAGCAGGGTAGGGACGGAGACCCAGTACTTC.

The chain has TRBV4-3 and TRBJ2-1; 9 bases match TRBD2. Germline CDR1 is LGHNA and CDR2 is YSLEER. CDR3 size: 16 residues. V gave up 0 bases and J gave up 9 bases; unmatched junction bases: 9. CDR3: CASSQDPSGRQSEQFF. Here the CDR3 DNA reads TGCGCCAGCAGCCAAGATCCCAGCGGGAGGCAGAGTGAGCAGTTCTTC.

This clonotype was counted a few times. Here the CDR3 DNA reads TGTGCCAGCAACTCAGGGTCGAGTGAGACCCAGTACTTC. It codes for CASNSGSSETQYF. The chain is built from TRBV6-6 and TRBJ2-5; TRBD1 is a possible D gene (5 bases). V was cut by 7 bases and J by 5 bases, with 14 bases left in between. This CDR3 has 13 residues. CDR1 is MNHNY, CDR2 SVGAGI, per germline (reference sequence).

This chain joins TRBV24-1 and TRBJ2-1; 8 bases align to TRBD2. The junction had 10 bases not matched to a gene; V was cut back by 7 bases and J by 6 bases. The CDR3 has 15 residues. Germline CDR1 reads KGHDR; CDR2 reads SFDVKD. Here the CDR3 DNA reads TGTGCCACCAGCCCGAGTGTTAGCGGGGTCAATGAGCAGTTCTTC. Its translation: CATSPSVSGVNEQFF.